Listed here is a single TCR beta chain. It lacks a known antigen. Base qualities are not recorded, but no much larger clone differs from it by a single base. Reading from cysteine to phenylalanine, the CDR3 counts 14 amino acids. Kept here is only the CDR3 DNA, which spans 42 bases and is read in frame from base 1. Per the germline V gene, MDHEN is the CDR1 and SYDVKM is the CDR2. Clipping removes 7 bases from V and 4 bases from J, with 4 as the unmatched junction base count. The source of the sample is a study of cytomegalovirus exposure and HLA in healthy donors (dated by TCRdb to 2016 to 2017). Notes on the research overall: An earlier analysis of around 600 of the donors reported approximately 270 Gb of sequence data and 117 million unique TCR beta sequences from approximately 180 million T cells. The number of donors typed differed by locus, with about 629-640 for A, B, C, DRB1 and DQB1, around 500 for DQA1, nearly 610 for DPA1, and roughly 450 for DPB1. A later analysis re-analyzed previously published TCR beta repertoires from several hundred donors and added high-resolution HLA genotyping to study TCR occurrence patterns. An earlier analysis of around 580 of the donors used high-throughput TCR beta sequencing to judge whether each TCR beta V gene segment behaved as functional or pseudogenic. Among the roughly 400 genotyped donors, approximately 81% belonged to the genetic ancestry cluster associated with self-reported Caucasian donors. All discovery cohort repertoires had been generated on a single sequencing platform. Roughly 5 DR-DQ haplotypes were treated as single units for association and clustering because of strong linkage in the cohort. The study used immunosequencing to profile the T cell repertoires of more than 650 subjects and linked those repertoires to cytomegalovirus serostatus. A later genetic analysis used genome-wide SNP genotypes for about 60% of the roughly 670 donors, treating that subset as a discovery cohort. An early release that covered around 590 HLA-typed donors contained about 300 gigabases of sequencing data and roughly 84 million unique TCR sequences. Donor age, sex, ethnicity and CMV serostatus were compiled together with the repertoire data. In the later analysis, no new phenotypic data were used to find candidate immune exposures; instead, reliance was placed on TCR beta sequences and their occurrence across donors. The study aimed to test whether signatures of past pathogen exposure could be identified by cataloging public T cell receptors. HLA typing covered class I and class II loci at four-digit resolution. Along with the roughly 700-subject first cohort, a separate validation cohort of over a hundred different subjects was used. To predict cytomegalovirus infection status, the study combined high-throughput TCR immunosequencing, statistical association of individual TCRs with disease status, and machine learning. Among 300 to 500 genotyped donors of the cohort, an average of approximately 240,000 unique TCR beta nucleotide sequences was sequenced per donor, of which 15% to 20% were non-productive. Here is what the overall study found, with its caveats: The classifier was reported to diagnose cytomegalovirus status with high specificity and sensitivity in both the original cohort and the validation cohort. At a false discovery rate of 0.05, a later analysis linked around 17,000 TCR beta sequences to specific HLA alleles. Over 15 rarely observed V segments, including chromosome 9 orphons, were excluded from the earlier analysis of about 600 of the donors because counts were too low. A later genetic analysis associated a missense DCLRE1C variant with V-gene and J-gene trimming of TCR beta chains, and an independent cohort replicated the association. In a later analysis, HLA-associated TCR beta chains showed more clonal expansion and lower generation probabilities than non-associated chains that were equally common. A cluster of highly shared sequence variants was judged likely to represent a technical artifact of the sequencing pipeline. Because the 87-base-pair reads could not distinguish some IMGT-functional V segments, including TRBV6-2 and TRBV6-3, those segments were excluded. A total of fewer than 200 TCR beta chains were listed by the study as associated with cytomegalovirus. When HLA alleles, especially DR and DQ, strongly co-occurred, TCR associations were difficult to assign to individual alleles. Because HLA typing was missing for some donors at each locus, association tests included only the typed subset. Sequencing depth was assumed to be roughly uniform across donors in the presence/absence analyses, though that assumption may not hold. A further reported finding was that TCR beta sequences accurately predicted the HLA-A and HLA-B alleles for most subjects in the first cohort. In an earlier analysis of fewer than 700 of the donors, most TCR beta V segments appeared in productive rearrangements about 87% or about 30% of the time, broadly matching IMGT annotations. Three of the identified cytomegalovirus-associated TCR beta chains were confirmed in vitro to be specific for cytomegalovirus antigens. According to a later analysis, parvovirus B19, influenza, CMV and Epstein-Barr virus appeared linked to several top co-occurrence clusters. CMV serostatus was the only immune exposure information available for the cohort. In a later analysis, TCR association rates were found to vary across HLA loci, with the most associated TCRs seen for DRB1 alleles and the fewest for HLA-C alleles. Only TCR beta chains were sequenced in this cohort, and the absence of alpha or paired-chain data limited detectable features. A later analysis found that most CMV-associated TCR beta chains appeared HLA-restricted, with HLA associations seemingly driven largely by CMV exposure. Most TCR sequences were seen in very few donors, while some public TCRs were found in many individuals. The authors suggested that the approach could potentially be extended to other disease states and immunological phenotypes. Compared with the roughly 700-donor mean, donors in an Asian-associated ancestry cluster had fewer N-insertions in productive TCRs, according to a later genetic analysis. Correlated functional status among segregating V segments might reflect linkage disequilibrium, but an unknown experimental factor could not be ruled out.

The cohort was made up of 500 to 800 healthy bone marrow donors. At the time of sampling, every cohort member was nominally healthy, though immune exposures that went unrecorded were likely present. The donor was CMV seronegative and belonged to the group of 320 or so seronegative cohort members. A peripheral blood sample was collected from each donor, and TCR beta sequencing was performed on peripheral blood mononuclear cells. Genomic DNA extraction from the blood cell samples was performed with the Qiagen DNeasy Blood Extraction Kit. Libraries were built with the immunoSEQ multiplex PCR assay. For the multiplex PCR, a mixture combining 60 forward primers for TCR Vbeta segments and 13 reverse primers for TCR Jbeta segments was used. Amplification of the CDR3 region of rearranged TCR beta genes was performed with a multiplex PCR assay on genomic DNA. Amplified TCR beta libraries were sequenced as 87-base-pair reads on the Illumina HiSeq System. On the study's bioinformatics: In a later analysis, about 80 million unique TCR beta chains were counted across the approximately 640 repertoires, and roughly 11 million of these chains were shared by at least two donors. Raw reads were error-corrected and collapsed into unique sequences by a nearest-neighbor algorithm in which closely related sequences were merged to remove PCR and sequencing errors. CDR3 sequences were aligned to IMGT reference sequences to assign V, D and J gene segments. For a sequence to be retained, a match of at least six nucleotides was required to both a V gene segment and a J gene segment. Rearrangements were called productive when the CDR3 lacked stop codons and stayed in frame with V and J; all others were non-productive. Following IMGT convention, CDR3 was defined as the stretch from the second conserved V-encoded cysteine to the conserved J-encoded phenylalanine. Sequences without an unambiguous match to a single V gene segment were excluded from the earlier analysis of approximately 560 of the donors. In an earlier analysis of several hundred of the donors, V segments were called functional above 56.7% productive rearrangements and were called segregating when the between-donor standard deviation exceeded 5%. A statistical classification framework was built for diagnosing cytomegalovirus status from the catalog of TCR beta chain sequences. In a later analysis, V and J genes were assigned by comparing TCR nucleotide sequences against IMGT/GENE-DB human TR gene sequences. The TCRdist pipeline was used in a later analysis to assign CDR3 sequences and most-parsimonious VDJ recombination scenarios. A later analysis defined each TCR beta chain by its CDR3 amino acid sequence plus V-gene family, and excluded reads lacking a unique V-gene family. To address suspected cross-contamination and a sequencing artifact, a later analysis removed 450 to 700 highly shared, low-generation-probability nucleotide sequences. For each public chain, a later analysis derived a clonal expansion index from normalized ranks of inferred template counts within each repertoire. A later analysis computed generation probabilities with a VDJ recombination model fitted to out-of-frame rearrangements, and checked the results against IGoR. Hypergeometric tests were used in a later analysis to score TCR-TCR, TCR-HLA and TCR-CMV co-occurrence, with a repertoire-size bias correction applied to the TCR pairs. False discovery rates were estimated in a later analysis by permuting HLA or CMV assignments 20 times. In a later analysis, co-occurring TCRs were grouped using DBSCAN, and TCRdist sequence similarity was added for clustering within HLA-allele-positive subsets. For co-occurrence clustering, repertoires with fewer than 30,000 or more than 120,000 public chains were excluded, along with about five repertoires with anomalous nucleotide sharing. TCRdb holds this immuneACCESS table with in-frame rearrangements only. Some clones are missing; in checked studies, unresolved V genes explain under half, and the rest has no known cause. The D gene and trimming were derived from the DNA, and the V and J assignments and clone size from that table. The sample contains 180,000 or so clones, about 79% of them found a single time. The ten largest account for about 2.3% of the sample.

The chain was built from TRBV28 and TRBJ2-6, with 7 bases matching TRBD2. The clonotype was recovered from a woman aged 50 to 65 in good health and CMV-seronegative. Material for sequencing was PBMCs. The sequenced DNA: TGTGCCAGCATGGGAGGGTGGGGGGCCAACGTCCTGACTTTC. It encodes CASMGGWGANVLTF.